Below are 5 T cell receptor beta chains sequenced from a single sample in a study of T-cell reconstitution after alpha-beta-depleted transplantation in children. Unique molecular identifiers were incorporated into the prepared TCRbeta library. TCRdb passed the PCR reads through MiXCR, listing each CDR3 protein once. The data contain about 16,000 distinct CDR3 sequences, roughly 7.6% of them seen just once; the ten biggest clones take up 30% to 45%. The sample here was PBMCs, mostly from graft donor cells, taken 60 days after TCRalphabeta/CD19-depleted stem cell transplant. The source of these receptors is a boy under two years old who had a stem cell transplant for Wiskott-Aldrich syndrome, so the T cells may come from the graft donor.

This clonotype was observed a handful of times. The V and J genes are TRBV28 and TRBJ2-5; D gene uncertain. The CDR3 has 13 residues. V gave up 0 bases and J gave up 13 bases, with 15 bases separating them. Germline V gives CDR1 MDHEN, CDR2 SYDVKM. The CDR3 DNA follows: TGTGCCAGCAGTTTATGTGGGGTTGCGGTCCCGTACTTC. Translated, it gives CASSLCGVAVPYF.

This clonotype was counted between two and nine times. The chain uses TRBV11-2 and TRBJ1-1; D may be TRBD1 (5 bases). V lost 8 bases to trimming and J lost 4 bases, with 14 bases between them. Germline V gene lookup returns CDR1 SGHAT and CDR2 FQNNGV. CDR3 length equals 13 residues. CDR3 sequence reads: CASLGLRGTEAFF. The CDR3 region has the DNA TGTGCCAGCCTCGGTCTAAGGGGCACTGAAGCTTTCTTT.

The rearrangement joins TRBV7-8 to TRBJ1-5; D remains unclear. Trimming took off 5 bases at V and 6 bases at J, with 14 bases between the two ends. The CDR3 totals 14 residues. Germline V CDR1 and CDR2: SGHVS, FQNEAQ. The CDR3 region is CASSPRRQSQPQHF. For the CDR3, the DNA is TGTGCCAGCAGCCCTCGTCGGCAAAGTCAGCCCCAGCATTTT.

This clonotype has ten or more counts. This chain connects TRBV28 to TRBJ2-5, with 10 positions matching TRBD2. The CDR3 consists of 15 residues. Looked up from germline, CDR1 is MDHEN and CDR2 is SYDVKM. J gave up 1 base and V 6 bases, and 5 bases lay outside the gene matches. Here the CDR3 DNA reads TGTGCCAGCAGCCTAGCGGGGGTTTTCCAAGAGACCCAGTACTTC. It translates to CASSLAGVFQETQYF. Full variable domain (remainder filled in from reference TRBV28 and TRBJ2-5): DVKVTQSSRYLVKRTGEKVFLECVQDMDHENMFWYRQDPGLGLRLIYFSYDVKMKEKGDIPEGYSVSREKKERFSLILESASTNQTSMYLCASSLAGVFQETQYFGPGTRLLVL.

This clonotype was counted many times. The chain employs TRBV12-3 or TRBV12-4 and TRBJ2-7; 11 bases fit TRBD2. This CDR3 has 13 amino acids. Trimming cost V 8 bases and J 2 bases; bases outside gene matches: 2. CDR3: CASGTSGTYEQYF. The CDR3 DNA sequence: TGTGCCAGCGGGACTAGCGGAACCTACGAGCAGTACTTC.